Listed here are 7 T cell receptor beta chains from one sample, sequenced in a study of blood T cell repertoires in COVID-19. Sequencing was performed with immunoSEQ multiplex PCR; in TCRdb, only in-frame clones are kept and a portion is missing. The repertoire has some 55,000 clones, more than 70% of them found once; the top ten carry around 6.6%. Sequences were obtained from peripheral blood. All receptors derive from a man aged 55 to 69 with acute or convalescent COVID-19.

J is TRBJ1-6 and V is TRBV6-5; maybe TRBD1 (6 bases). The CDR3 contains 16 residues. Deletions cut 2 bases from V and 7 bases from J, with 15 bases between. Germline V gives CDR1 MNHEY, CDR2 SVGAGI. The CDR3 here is CASSYEQTGINSPLHF. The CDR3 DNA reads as TGTGCCAGCAGTTACGAACAGACAGGCATCAATTCACCCCTCCACTTT.

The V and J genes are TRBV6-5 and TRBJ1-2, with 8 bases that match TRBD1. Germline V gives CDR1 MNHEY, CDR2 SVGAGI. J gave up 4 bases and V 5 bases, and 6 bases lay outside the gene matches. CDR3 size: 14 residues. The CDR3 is CASSNQGASYGYTF. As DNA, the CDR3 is TGTGCCAGCAGTAACCAGGGGGCAAGCTATGGCTACACCTTC.

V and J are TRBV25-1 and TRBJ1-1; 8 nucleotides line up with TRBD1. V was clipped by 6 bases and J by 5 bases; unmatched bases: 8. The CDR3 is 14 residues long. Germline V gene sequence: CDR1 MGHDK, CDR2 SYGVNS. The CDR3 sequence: CASRVTGGMTEAFF. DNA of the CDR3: TGTGCCAGCAGAGTAACAGGGGGTATGACTGAAGCTTTCTTT.

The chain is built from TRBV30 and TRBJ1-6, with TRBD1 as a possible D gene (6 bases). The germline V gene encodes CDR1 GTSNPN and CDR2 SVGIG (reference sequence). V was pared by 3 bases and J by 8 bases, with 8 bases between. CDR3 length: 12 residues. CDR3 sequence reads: CAWRQGYSPLHF. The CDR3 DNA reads TGTGCCTGGAGGCAGGGGTATTCACCCCTCCACTTT.

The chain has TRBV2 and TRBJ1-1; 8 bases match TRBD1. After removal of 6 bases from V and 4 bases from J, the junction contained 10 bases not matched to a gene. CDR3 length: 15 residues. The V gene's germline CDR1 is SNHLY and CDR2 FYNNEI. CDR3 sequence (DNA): TGTGCCAGCAGCATCGACAGGGGCACAGGCACTGAAGCTTTCTTT. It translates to CASSIDRGTGTEAFF.

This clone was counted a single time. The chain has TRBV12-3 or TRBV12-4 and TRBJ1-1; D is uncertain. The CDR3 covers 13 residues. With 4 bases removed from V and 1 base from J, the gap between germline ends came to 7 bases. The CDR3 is CASSSTENTEAFF. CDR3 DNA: TGTGCCAGCAGTTCTACAGAGAACACTGAAGCTTTCTTT.

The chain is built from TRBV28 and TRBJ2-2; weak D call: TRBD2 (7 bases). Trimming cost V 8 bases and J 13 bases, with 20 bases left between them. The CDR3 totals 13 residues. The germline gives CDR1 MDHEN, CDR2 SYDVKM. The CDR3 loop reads CASGHRGGERLFF. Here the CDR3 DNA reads TGTGCCAGCGGACATAGAGGGGGGGAACGGCTGTTTTTT.